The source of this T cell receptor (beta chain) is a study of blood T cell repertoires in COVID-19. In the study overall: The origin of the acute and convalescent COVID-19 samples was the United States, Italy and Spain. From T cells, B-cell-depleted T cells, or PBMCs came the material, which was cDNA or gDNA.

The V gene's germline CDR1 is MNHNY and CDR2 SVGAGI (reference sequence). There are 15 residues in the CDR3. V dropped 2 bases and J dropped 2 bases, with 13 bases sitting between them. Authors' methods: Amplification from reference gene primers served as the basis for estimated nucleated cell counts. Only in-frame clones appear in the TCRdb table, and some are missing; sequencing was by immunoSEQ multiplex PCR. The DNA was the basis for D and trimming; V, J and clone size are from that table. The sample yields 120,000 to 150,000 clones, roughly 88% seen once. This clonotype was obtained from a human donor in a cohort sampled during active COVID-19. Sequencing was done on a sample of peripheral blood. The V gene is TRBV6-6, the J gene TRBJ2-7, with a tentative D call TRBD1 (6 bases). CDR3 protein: CASSYDTGRTYEQYF. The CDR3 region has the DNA TGTGCCAGCAGTTACGATACAGGGAGAACCTACGAGCAGTACTTC.